The rows below give T cell receptor beta chains drawn from one sample of a study of OX40 agonist ivuxolimab in advanced cancers. The protocol was immunoSEQ multiplex PCR, while the TCRdb copy is restricted to in-frame clones and leaves out a portion. The repertoire includes about 80,000 clones, around 87% of them detected once, and 6.2% sits in the top ten. The input for sequencing was CD4+ or CD8+ T cells sorted from blood, taken in a trial of the OX40 agonist ivuxolimab. The receptors come from an adult with an advanced solid tumor such as melanoma, head and neck, liver or kidney cancer. The CDR3 runs from the conserved cysteine through the conserved F or W. The D gene is left open where the match is weak. Some rows have no size entry. The others give once, few or many, or a class for an expanded clone.

.,.,TRBJ1-5,TRBV5-3,CARSTPNQPQHF,TGTGCCAGAAGCACCCCAAATCAGCCCCAGCATTTT
TRBD1,.,TRBJ1-5,TRBV7-2,CASSSGQGGNNQPQHF,TGTGCCAGCAGCTCTGGACAGGGAGGGAACAATCAGCCCCAGCATTTT
.,.,TRBJ1-1,TRBV4-3,CASSQDSRNTEAFF,TGCGCCAGCAGCCAAGACTCAAGGAACACTGAAGCTTTCTTT
.,.,TRBJ1-1,TRBV15,CATSRVGFEAFF,TGTGCCACCAGCAGAGTGGGGTTTGAAGCTTTCTTT
.,.,TRBJ1-4,TRBV5-1,CASSLSRGPTRGEKLFF,TGCGCCAGCAGCTTGTCCCGGGGACCTACGCGTGGCGAAAAACTGTTTTTT
.,.,TRBJ1-3,TRBV6-5,CASSLDSSGNTIYF,TGTGCCAGCAGTTTGGACTCCTCTGGAAACACCATATATTTT
.,.,TRBJ2-7,TRBV19,CASSRGPSYEQYF,TGTGCCAGTAGCCGTGGACCTTCCTACGAGCAGTACTTC
.,.,TRBJ1-5,TRBV6-1,CASNPRDVQPQHF,TGTGCCAGCAATCCCCGCGACGTTCAGCCCCAGCATTTT
TRBD1,.,TRBJ1-3,TRBV5-1,CASSAQPQGTGNTIYF,TGCGCCAGCAGCGCACAACCACAGGGGACTGGAAACACCATATATTTT
.,few,TRBJ2-7,TRBV5-1,CASSLDREGEQYF,TGCGCCAGCAGCTTGGACAGGGAGGGCGAGCAGTACTTC
.,.,TRBJ1-4,TRBV9,CASSPTGGPAEKLFF,TGTGCCAGCAGCCCCACCGGGGGGCCTGCTGAAAAACTGTTTTTT
TRBD1,.,TRBJ1-6,TRBV28,CAAGHGTGDSPLHF,TGTGCCGCGGGCCACGGGACAGGGGACTCACCCCTCCACTTT
.,.,TRBJ1-1,TRBV6-1,CASTLRNTEAFF,TGTGCCAGCACCCTTCGGAACACTGAAGCTTTCTTT
.,.,TRBJ1-4,TRBV30,CACRVGNEKLFF,TGTGCCTGTCGAGTCGGTAATGAAAAACTGTTTTTT
.,.,TRBJ1-1,TRBV5-6,CASSIGAGARNTEAFF,TGTGCCAGCAGCATAGGAGCGGGGGCGCGGAACACTGAAGCTTTCTTT
.,.,TRBJ2-7,TRBV14,CASSLALGVSYEQYF,TGTGCCAGCAGCCTCGCCCTCGGGGTCTCCTACGAGCAGTACTTC
TRBD1,.,TRBJ1-1,TRBV4-1,CASSRRQGGNTEAFF,TGCGCCAGCAGTCGTCGACAGGGAGGTAACACTGAAGCTTTCTTT
TRBD1,.,TRBJ2-3,TRBV5-1,CASSPDGQGSTDTQYF,TGCGCCAGCAGCCCCGACGGACAGGGCAGCACAGATACGCAGTATTTT
TRBD1,.,TRBJ1-4,TRBV7-2,CASSLTGAQSNNEKLFF,TGTGCCAGCAGCCTGACAGGGGCCCAAAGCAACAATGAAAAACTGTTTTTT
.,.,TRBJ1-2,TRBV19,CASSPAGGGLHGYTF,TGTGCCAGTAGTCCCGCCGGGGGAGGGCTGCATGGCTACACCTTC
.,few,TRBJ1-2,TRBV20-1,CSARQALGYTF,TGCAGTGCCCGCCAGGCTCTTGGCTACACCTTC
.,once,TRBJ2-7,TRBV2,CASSESGYEQYF,TGTGCCAGCAGTGAGTCAGGCTACGAGCAGTACTTC
.,.,TRBJ1-6,TRBV19,CASRLGTNNSPLHF,TGTGCCAGTAGACTTGGGACTAATAATTCACCCCTCCACTTT
.,.,TRBJ1-5,TRBV2,CASGRQDYSNQPQHF,TGTGCCAGCGGAAGGCAGGACTATAGCAATCAGCCCCAGCATTTT
.,.,TRBJ2-1,TRBV2,CASRHSWNEQFF,TGTGCCAGCAGGCACAGTTGGAATGAGCAGTTCTTC
TRBD2,.,TRBJ2-1,TRBV5-4,CASSQDLGLANEQFF,TGCGCCAGCAGCCAAGATCTGGGACTAGCAAATGAGCAGTTCTTC
.,.,TRBJ2-3,TRBV7-2,CASRPTGRGTDTQYF,TGTGCCAGCAGGCCTACAGGGAGGGGCACAGATACGCAGTATTTT
.,.,TRBJ2-7,TRBV5-4,CASRSGTLNRNEQYF,TGTGCCAGCAGATCCGGGACCCTGAATCGGAACGAGCAGTACTTC
TRBD1,.,TRBJ1-2,TRBV5-1,CASSLAGTGGGYTF,TGCGCCAGCAGCTTGGCCGGGACAGGGGGCGGCTACACCTTC
.,.,TRBJ1-1,TRBV6-6,CASSQSSRDTEAFF,TGTGCCAGCAGTCAATCCTCCAGGGACACTGAAGCTTTCTTT
.,.,TRBJ2-5,TRBV11-2,CASSGSGLMETQYF,TGTGCCAGCAGCGGCTCGGGCCTTATGGAGACCCAGTACTTC
.,.,TRBJ1-6,TRBV6-6,CASRPTDSSPLHF,TGTGCCAGCAGACCAACCGATAGTTCACCCCTCCACTTT
TRBD2,.,TRBJ2-3,TRBV7-2,CASSHQAGGPTDTQYF,TGTGCCAGCAGCCACCAGGCGGGGGGGCCCACAGATACGCAGTATTTT
TRBD1,.,TRBJ2-1,TRBV5-8,CASSRTRGQGAGEQFF,TGTGCCAGCAGCCGAACGCGAGGACAGGGGGCGGGTGAGCAGTTCTTC
.,.,TRBJ2-1,TRBV5-4,CASSLIGGNEQFF,TGTGCCAGCAGCTTGATCGGGGGCAATGAGCAGTTCTTC
.,.,TRBJ2-4,TRBV4-1,CASSQEAGPVGKNIQYF,TGCGCCAGCAGCCAAGAGGCGGGTCCTGTGGGCAAAAACATTCAGTACTTC
.,.,TRBJ2-5,TRBV18,CASSHGPEVQYF,TGTGCCAGCTCACACGGACCGGAGGTCCAGTACTTC
TRBD2,.,TRBJ2-1,TRBV5-5,CASSLGWSGLAGDNEQFF,TGTGCCAGCAGCTTAGGATGGTCCGGGCTAGCGGGGGATAATGAGCAGTTCTTC
.,.,TRBJ2-5,TRBV5-6,CASSHRDQETQYF,TGTGCCAGCAGTCACAGGGACCAAGAGACCCAGTACTTC
.,.,TRBJ2-1,TRBV2,CASSAPLRDKAYNEQFF,TGTGCCAGCAGTGCCCCGTTGCGGGACAAAGCCTACAATGAGCAGTTCTTC
.,.,TRBJ2-7,TRBV15,CATSRVTTTEQYF,TGTGCCACCAGCAGAGTCACAACAACCGAGCAGTACTTC
.,few,TRBJ2-1,TRBV28,CASSLRGTGKQGEQFF,TGTGCCAGCAGTTTGCGCGGGACGGGTAAACAAGGGGAGCAGTTCTTC
.,.,TRBJ1-5,TRBV6-1,CASSVEQNQPQHF,TGTGCCAGCAGTGTAGAACAGAATCAGCCCCAGCATTTT
.,.,TRBJ2-7,TRBV5-1,CASSFGGTDSLEQYF,TGCGCCAGCAGCTTCGGGGGAACGGATTCGCTCGAGCAGTACTTC
.,.,TRBJ2-7,TRBV5-4,CASSLARGGSYEQYF,TGTGCCAGCAGCTTGGCCAGAGGGGGCTCCTACGAGCAGTACTTC
.,.,TRBJ2-7,TRBV19,CASSLTGASYEQYF,TGTGCCAGTAGCTTGACAGGAGCGTCCTACGAGCAGTACTTC
.,.,TRBJ1-5,TRBV2,CASSELGGNQPQHF,TGTGCCAGCAGTGAACTGGGCGGCAATCAGCCCCAGCATTTT
TRBD1,.,TRBJ1-5,TRBV27,CASSSPGTGGTSQPQHF,TGTGCCAGCAGTTCTCCCGGGACAGGGGGGACGAGTCAGCCCCAGCATTTT
.,.,TRBJ1-1,TRBV30,CAWSRDLGNTEAFF,TGTGCCTGGAGTCGAGACTTGGGGAACACTGAAGCTTTCTTT
TRBD1,.,TRBJ1-5,TRBV6-5,CASSSGQGSQPQHF,TGTGCCAGCAGTTCCGGACAGGGGAGTCAGCCCCAGCATTTT
TRBD2,.,TRBJ2-1,TRBV30,CAWSRAGHNEQFF,TGTGCCTGGAGTCGAGCGGGGCACAATGAGCAGTTCTTC
.,few,TRBJ1-4,TRBV28,CASSLGSGKLFF,TGTGCCAGCAGTTTAGGGAGTGGAAAACTGTTTTTT
.,.,TRBJ1-4,TRBV9,CASSVATGHGNEKLFF,TGTGCCAGCAGCGTAGCTACGGGACACGGAAATGAAAAACTGTTTTTT
TRBD1,.,TRBJ2-3,TRBV28,CASSSSAQGARGLDTQYF,TGTGCCAGCAGTTCATCCGCCCAGGGGGCAAGGGGATTAGATACGCAGTATTTT